This TCR delta chain was sequenced in a study of human gamma delta and Vdelta1 T cells. TCRdb reran clone calling via CATT on the PCR reads. The sample lists about 6,400 delta-chain clones, roughly 40% seen once, with about 8.4% in the top ten. In the case of this clone: Its cognate antigen is unknown.

The CDR3 sequence is 20 residues long. V gave up 4 bases and J gave up 3 bases, with 22 bases separating them. Looked up from germline, CDR1 is TSWWSYY and CDR2 is QGS. This clonotype was obtained from a human donor in good health. The chain is built from TRDV1 and TRDJ3, with D tentatively TRDD2 or TRDD3 (6 bases each). Sequenced input: Vdelta1 gamma-delta T cells from blood grown in culture (DOT cells). The DNA for the CDR3 is TGTGCTCTTGGGGGGATTCTTCCTCCAGGCTGGGGCTGGGACACCCGACAGATGTTTTTC. It specifies CALGGILPPGWGWDTRQMFF.